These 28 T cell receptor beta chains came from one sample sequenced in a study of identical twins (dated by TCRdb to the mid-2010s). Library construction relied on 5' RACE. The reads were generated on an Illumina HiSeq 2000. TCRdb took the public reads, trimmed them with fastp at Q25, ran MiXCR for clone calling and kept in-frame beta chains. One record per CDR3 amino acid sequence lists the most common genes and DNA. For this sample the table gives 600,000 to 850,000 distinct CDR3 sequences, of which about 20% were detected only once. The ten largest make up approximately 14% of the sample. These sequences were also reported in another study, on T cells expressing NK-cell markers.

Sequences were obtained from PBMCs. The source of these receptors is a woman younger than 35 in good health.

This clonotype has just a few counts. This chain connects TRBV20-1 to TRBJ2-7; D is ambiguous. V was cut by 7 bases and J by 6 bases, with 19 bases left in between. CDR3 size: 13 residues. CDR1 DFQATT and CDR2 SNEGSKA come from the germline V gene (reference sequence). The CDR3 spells CSVGPYRGSEQYF. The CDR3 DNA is TGCAGTGTAGGCCCCTACAGAGGCTCCGAGCAGTACTTC.

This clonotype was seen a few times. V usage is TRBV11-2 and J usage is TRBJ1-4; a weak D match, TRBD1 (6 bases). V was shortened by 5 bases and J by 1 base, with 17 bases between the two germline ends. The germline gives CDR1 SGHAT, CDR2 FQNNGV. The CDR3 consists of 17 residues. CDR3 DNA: TGTGCCAGCAGCCTCCAGACAGGAGTGGAAACTAATGAAAAACTGTTTTTT. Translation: CASSLQTGVETNEKLFF.

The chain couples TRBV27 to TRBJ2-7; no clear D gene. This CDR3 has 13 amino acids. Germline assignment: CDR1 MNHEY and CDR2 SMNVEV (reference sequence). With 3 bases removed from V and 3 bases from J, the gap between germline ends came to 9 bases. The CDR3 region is CASSFVGNYEQYF. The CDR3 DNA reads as TGTGCCAGCAGTTTCGTGGGGAACTACGAGCAGTACTTC.

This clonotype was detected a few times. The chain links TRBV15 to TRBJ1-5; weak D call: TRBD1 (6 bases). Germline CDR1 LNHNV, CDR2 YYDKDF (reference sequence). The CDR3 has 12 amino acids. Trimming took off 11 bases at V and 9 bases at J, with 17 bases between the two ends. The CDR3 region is CASSRGTMPQHF. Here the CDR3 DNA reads TGTGCCTCCTCAAGGGGGACGATGCCCCAGCATTTT.

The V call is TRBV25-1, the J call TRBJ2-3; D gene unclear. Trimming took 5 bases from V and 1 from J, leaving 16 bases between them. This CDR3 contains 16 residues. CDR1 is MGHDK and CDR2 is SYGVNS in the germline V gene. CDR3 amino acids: CASSSTQKGGTDTQYF. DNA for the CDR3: TGTGCCAGCAGTAGTACCCAGAAGGGCGGCACAGATACGCAGTATTTT.

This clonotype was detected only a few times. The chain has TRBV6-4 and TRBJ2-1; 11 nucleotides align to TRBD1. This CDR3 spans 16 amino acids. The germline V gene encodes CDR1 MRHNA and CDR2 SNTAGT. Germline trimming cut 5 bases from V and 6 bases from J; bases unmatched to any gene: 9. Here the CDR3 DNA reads TGTGCCAGCAGTAGGACCGGGACAGGGGGAGTCAATGAGCAGTTCTTC. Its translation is CASSRTGTGGVNEQFF.

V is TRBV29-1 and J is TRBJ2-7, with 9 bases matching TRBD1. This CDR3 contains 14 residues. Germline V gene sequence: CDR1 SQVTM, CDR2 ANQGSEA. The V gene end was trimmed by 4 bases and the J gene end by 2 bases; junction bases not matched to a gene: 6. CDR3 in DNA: TGCAGCGTTGGAATCCGGGACAGGGCCTACGAGCAGTACTTC. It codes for CSVGIRDRAYEQYF.

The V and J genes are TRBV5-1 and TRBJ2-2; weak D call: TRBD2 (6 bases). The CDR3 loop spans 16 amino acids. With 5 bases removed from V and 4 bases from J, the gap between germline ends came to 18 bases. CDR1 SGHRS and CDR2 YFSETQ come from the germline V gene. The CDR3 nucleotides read TGCGCCAGCAGACACGGAGGGTCCCTGTCCACCGGGGAGCTGTTTTTT. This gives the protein CASRHGGSLSTGELFF.

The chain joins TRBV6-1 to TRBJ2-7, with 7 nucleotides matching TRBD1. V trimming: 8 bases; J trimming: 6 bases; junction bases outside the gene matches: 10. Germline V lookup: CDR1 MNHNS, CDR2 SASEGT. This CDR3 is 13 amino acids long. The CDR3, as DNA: TGTGCCAGCTTAATACGACAGGGTGGCGAGCAGTACTTC. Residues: CASLIRQGGEQYF.

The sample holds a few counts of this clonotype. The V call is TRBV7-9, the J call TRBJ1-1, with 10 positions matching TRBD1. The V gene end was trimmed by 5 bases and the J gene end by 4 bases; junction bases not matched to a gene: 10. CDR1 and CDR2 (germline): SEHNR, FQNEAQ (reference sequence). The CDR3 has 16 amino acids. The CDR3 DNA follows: TGTGCCAGCAGCACGGGACAGGGGAGGTGGTTCACTGAAGCTTTCTTT. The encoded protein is CASSTGQGRWFTEAFF. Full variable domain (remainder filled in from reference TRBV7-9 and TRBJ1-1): DTGVSQNPRHKITKRGQNVTFRCDPISEHNRLYWYRQTLGQGPEFLTYFQNEAQLEKSRLLSDRFSAERPKGSFSTLEIQRTEQGDSAMYLCASSTGQGRWFTEAFFGQGTRLTVV.

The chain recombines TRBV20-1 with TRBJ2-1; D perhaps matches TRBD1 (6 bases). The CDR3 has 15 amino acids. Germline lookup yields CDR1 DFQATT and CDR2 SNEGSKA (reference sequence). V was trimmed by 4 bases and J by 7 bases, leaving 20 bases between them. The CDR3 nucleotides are TGCAGTGCTACAGGGGAATATGGTCGCTGGAATGAGCAGTTCTTC. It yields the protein CSATGEYGRWNEQFF.

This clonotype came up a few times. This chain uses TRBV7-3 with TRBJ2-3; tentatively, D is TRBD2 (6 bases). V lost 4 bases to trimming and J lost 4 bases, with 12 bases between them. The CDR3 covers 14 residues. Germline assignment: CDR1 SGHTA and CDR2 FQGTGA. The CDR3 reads CASSYHSGSDTQYF. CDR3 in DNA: TGTGCCAGCAGCTACCATAGCGGTTCAGATACGCAGTATTTT.

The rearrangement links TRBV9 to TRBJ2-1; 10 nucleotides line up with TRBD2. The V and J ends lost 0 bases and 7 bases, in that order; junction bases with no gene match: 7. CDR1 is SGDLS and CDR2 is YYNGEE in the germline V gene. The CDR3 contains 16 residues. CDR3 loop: CASSVAGTSVMNEQFF. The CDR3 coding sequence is TGTGCCAGCAGCGTAGCCGGGACTAGCGTTATGAATGAGCAGTTCTTC.

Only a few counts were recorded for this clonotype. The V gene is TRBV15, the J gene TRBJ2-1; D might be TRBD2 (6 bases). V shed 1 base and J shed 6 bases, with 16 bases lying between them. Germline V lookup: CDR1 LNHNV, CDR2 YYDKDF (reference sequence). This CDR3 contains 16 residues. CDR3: CATSRAYGGTANEQFF. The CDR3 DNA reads TGTGCCACCAGCAGAGCTTACGGCGGGACCGCCAATGAGCAGTTCTTC.

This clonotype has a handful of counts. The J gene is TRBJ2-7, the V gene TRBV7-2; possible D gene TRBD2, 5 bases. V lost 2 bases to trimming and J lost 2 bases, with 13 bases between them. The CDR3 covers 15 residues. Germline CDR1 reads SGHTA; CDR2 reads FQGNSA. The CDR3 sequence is CASSLRELGTYEQYF. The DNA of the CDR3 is TGTGCCAGCAGCTTACGGGAACTTGGGACCTACGAGCAGTACTTC.

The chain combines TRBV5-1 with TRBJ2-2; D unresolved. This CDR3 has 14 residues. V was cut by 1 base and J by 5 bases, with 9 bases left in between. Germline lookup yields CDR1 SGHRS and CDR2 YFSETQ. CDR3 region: CASSLLLLTGELFF. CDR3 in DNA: TGCGCCAGCAGCTTGCTTCTATTAACCGGGGAGCTGTTTTTT.

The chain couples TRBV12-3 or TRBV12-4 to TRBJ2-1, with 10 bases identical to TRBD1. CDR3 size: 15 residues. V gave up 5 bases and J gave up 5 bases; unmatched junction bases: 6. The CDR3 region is CASSTGTGAHNEQFF. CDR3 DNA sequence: TGTGCCAGCAGTACAGGGACAGGGGCCCACAATGAGCAGTTCTTC.

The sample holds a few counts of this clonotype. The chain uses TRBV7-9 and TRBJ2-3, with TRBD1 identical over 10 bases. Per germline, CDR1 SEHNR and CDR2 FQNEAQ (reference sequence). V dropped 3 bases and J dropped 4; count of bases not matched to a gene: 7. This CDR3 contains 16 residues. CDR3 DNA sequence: TGTGCCAGCAGCTTTCTTTCGGGACAGGGGCCAGATACGCAGTATTTT. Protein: CASSFLSGQGPDTQYF. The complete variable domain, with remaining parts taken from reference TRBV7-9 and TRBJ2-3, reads DTGVSQNPRHKITKRGQNVTFRCDPISEHNRLYWYRQTLGQGPEFLTYFQNEAQLEKSRLLSDRFSAERPKGSFSTLEIQRTEQGDSAMYLCASSFLSGQGPDTQYFGPGTRLTVL.

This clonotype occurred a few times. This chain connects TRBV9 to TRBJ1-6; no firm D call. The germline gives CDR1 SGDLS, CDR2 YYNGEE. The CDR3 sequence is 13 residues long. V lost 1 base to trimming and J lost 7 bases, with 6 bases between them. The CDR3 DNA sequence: TGTGCCAGCAGCGTACTGGGGAATTCACCCCTCCACTTT. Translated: CASSVLGNSPLHF.

The chain's CDR3 is CATSRDLGRNSYEQYF. The CDR3 coding sequence is TGTGCCACCAGCAGAGATTTGGGCAGGAACTCCTACGAGCAGTACTTC. The chain couples TRBV15 to TRBJ2-7, with D unresolved. The CDR3 loop spans 16 amino acids. V was trimmed by 0 bases and J by 0 bases, leaving 12 bases between them. Germline V lookup: CDR1 LNHNV, CDR2 YYDKDF (reference sequence). Looking up the rest from reference TRBV15 and TRBJ2-7 gives the full variable domain: DAMVIQNPRYQVTQFGKPVTLSCSQTLNHNVMYWYQQKSSQAPKLLFHYYDKDFNNEADTPDNFQSRRPNTSFCFLDIRSPGLGDTAMYLCATSRDLGRNSYEQYFGPGTRLTVT.

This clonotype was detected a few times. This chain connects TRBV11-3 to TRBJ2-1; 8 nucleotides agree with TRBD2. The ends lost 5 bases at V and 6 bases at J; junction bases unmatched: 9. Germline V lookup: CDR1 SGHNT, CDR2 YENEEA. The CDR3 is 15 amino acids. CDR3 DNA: TGTGCCAGCAGCAGAGGCGGGACTAGGGGCAATGAGCAGTTCTTC. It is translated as CASSRGGTRGNEQFF.

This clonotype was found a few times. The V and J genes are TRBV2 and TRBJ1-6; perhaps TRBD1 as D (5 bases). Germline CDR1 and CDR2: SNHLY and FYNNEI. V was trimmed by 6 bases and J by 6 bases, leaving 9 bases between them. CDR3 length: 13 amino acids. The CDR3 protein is CASRPGRNSPLHF. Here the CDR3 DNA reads TGTGCCAGCAGACCGGGGCGTAATTCACCCCTCCACTTT. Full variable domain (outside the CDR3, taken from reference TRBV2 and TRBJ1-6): EPEVTQTPSHQVTQMGQEVILRCVPISNHLYFYWYRQILGQKVEFLVSFYNNEISEKSEIFDDQFSVERPDGSNFTLKIRSTKLEDSAMYFCASRPGRNSPLHFGNGTRLTVT.

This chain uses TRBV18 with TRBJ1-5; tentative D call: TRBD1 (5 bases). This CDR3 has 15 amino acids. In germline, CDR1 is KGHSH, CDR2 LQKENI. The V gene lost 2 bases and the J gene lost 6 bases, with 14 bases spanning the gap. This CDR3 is CASSPFVRDGQPQHF. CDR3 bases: TGTGCCAGCTCACCATTTGTCAGGGACGGTCAGCCCCAGCATTTT.

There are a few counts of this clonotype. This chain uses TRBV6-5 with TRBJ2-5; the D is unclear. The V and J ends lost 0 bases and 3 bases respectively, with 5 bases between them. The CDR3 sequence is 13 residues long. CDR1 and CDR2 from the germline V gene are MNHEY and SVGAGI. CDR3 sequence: CASSYSVEETQYF. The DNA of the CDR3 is TGTGCCAGCAGTTACTCGGTCGAAGAGACCCAGTACTTC.

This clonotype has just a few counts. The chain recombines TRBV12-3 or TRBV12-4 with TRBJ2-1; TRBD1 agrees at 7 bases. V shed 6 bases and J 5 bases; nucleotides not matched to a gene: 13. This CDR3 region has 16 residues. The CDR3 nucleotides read TGTGCCAGCAGCCCCCCCTCGACAGGGTGGAACAATGAGCAGTTCTTC. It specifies CASSPPSTGWNNEQFF.

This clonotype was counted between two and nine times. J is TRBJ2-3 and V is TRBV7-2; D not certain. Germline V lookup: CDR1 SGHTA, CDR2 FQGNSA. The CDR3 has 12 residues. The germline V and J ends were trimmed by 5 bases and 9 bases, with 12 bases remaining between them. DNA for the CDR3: TGTGCCAGCAGCCCCTTAGAGCGCACGCAGTATTTT. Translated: CASSPLERTQYF.

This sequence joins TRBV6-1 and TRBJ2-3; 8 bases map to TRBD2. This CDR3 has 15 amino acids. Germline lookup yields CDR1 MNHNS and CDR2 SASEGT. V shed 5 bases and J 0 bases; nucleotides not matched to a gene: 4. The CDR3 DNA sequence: TGTGCCAGCAGTAGGCGGGGGGTTAGCACAGATACGCAGTATTTT. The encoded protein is CASSRRGVSTDTQYF.

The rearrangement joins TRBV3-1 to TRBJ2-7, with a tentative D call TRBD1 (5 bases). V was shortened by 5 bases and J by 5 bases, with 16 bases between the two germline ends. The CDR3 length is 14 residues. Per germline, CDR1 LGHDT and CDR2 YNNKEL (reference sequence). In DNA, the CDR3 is TGTGCCAGCAGCAACACCAGGGCAGGGAACGAGCAGTACTTC. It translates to CASSNTRAGNEQYF.